Presented here are 28 T cell receptor beta chains from one specimen sequenced in a study of T cell repertoires in cytomegalovirus infection. TCRdb used MiXCR to reprocess the reads, holding one entry per CDR3 protein. In the table there are about 140,000 distinct CDR3 sequences, under 8% of which are singletons. The sample was PBMCs. The receptors derive from a human donor in good health (CMV status not recorded). Some clones in this sample may be carry-over from other donors' samples.

The sample holds a few counts of this clonotype. The chain combines TRBV6-6 with TRBJ1-1; D unclear. This CDR3 comprises 13 residues. CDR1 MNHNY and CDR2 SVGAGI come from the germline V gene (reference sequence). V gave up 4 bases and J gave up 1 base, with 7 bases separating them. CDR3 sequence (DNA): TGTGCCAGCAGTTTAACACAGAACACTGAAGCTTTCTTT. Amino acids: CASSLTQNTEAFF.

Concerning this clonotype: Because the CDR3 is missing its conserved closing phenylalanine or tryptophan, this is likely a read error. The chain combines TRBV29-1 with TRBJ1-1; 9 nucleotides agree with TRBD1. Germline values: CDR1 SQVTM, CDR2 ANQGSEA. The CDR3 totals 14 residues. Germline trimming cut 6 bases from V and 1 base from J; bases unmatched to any gene: 6. The CDR3 DNA reads TGCAGCGTGATGACAGGGGGGGGGAACACTGAAGCTTTCCTT. This gives the protein CSVMTGGGNTEAFL.

This clonotype was seen repeatedly, ten times or more. CDR3 amino acids: CASSWAAHQPQHF. The DNA for the CDR3 is TGTGCCAGCAGTTGGGCAGCCCATCAGCCCCAGCATTTT. The gene calls are TRBV6-2 or TRBV6-3 and TRBJ1-5; D unresolved. Germline V gene lookup returns CDR1 MNHEY and CDR2 SVGEGT. The CDR3 runs to 13 residues. V was cut by 4 bases and J by 5 bases, with 9 bases left in between.

Ten or more counts support this clonotype. V and J are TRBV7-2 and TRBJ1-6; D not certain. Germline assignment: CDR1 SGHTA and CDR2 FQGNSA. This CDR3 has 15 amino acids. The V gene lost 4 bases and the J gene lost 7 bases, with 14 bases spanning the gap. The DNA for the CDR3 is TGTGCCAGCAGCTCGCGGGTCTTAGACAATTCACCCCTCCACTTT. Protein: CASSSRVLDNSPLHF.

This clonotype was observed at least ten times. This rearrangement joins TRBV5-4 to TRBJ2-6; D call uncertain. The CDR3 length is 18 residues. Looked up from germline, CDR1 is SGHNT and CDR2 is YYREEE (reference sequence). Trimming stripped 2 bases from V and 1 base from J, with 16 bases between. The CDR3 region is CASSFLTPVTSGANVLTF. The CDR3 DNA reads TGTGCCAGCAGCTTCCTGACACCGGTGACGTCTGGGGCCAACGTCCTGACTTTC.

This clonotype came up a few times. The chain has TRBV2 and TRBJ2-1, with 15 bases fitting TRBD2. The J segment lost 4 bases and the V segment lost 6 bases, leaving 7 bases of the junction unmatched. Germline CDR1 SNHLY, CDR2 FYNNEI. The CDR3 has 17 amino acids. DNA of the CDR3: TGTGCCAGCAGACCCGGGACTAGCGGGGGGATTTACAATGAGCAGTTCTTC. It specifies CASRPGTSGGIYNEQFF.

This clonotype has ten or more counts. The chain recombines TRBV7-2 with TRBJ2-3; D remains ambiguous. The CDR3 spans 12 residues. Germline V CDR1 and CDR2: SGHTA, FQGNSA. V shed 5 bases and J shed 7 bases, with 10 bases lying between them. CDR3 nucleotides: TGTGCCAGCAGCCCCGGGCGATATACGCAGTATTTT. It specifies CASSPGRYTQYF.

This clonotype was observed many times. The genes are TRBV7-8 and TRBJ2-1; 8 bases align to TRBD2. The CDR3 is 15 amino acids. The V segment lost 5 bases and the J segment 6 bases; nucleotides outside the gene matches: 9. Per germline, CDR1 SGHVS and CDR2 FQNEAQ. The CDR3 nucleotides read TGTGCCAGCAGCGTAGGGCGGGGGGATGTCAATGAGCAGTTCTTC. It specifies CASSVGRGDVNEQFF.

A few counts support this clonotype. The rearrangement joins TRBV6-2 or TRBV6-3 to TRBJ1-5; D is perhaps TRBD1 (5 bases). The CDR3 length is 13 residues. V lost 6 bases and J lost 5, with 11 bases in between. From germline, CDR1 is MNHEY and CDR2 SVGEGT. CDR3 nucleotides: TGTGCCAGCAGGGGGGTGGGGGATCAGCCCCAGCATTTT. Protein: CASRGVGDQPQHF.

The V gene is TRBV6-5, the J gene TRBJ2-5; 11 bases line up with TRBD1. The germline gives CDR1 MNHEY, CDR2 SVGAGI. The CDR3 loop spans 16 amino acids. Unmatched junction bases numbered 3, after V lost 2 bases and J lost 1 base. As DNA, the CDR3 is TGTGCCAGCAGTTACCTGGGACAGGGGGGCCAAGAGACCCAGTACTTC. Its protein is CASSYLGQGGQETQYF.

This clonotype was seen a few times. The rearrangement joins TRBV5-5 to TRBJ2-3; D unclear. Germline V gives CDR1 SGHKS, CDR2 YYEKEE (reference sequence). The CDR3 runs to 14 residues. The germline V and J ends were trimmed by 3 bases and 1 base, with 9 bases remaining between them. The CDR3 DNA is TGTGCCAGCAGCTCCTATGGGGGCACAGATACGCAGTATTTT. Translation gives CASSSYGGTDTQYF.

This clonotype was found many times. The rearrangement uses TRBV7-2 and TRBJ2-1; 9 bases align to TRBD2. The germline V gene encodes CDR1 SGHTA and CDR2 FQGNSA. The CDR3 is 16 residues long. V lost 2 bases, J lost 7 bases, and 9 bases stayed unmatched. The CDR3 is CASSLNLGTSRNEQFF. CDR3 nucleotide sequence: TGTGCCAGCAGCTTAAACCTGGGGACTAGCAGAAATGAGCAGTTCTTC.

The sample holds a few counts of this clonotype. DNA for the CDR3: TGTGCCAGCAGCTCGAACAGTAACTATGGCTACACCTTC. Protein: CASSSNSNYGYTF. The gene calls are TRBV5-4 and TRBJ1-2; no firm D call. This CDR3 region has 13 residues. The V and J ends lost 3 bases and 1 base respectively, with 7 bases between them. Germline lookup yields CDR1 SGHNT and CDR2 YYREEE (reference sequence).

This clonotype was seen ten or more times. The J gene is TRBJ1-2, the V gene TRBV5-6, with D maybe TRBD1 (5 bases). CDR3 length equals 16 residues. Germline lookup yields CDR1 SGHDT and CDR2 YYEEEE. Trimming shortened V by 2 bases and J by 8 bases, and 22 bases separated the two germline ends. DNA for the CDR3: TGTGCCAGCAGCTTTGAGAAAGGTGTGTTTGGGGCCGGCTACACCTTC. Amino acids: CASSFEKGVFGAGYTF.

This clonotype was observed many times. The chain links TRBV20-1 to TRBJ2-1; possibly TRBD2 for D (5 bases). The ends were cut back, 1 base at V and 0 bases at J, with 10 bases in the middle. The germline V gene has CDR1 DFQATT and CDR2 SNEGSKA (reference sequence). The CDR3 covers 15 residues. The CDR3: CSARAGSSSYNEQFF. The CDR3 coding sequence is TGCAGTGCTAGAGCGGGGTCAAGCTCCTACAATGAGCAGTTCTTC.

This clonotype was observed a handful of times. This could be a read error, since a much larger clone is one nucleotide away. The V and J genes are TRBV7-2 and TRBJ1-5; no clear D gene. The CDR3 totals 13 residues. The germline CDR1 and CDR2 sequences are SGHTA and FQGNSA. V was clipped by 2 bases and J by 6 bases, with 8 bases between them. The CDR3 spells CASSLFRGQPQHF. The CDR3 DNA is TGTGCCAGCAGCTTATTCCGGGGTCAGCCCCAGCATTTT. The full variable domain, its missing parts supplied by reference TRBV7-2 and TRBJ1-5, is GAGVSQSPSNKVTEKGKDVELRCDPISGHTALYWYRQSLGQGLEFLIYFQGNSAPDKSGLPSDRFSAERTGGSVSTLTIQRTQQEDSAVYLCASSLFRGQPQHFGDGTRLSIL.

This clonotype was recorded a few times. This chain links TRBV5-5 with TRBJ1-2; D gene uncertain. The CDR3 runs 14 residues. V lost 9 bases to trimming and J lost 0 bases, with 15 bases between them. Germline V CDR1 and CDR2: SGHKS, YYEKEE (reference sequence). CDR3 bases: TGTGCCACCGGGCGGGGTAATTCTAACTATGGCTACACCTTC. Protein sequence: CATGRGNSNYGYTF.

The sample holds many counts of this clonotype. V and J are TRBV4-3 and TRBJ1-3, with 8 bases matching TRBD1. This CDR3 contains 15 residues. After removal of 5 bases from V and 5 bases from J, the junction contained 8 bases not matched to a gene. The germline gives CDR1 LGHNA, CDR2 YSLEER. The CDR3 DNA reads as TGCGCCAGCAGCGAAGGGGACAGGACAAGAAACACCATATATTTT. Protein: CASSEGDRTRNTIYF.

In its sample, this clonotype was seen many times. This chain uses TRBV7-2 with TRBJ1-1; D not certain. V was trimmed by 1 base and J by 1 base, leaving 10 bases between them. The germline CDR1 and CDR2 sequences are SGHTA and FQGNSA. This CDR3 has 15 amino acids. CDR3 nucleotide sequence: TGTGCCAGCAGCTTAGTCGCGGGCTCGAACACTGAAGCTTTCTTT. Its protein product is CASSLVAGSNTEAFF.

This clonotype was found many times. J is TRBJ2-6 and V is TRBV7-3, with TRBD2 as a possible D gene (5 bases). V lost 3 bases and J 2 bases, leaving 8 bases between the germline ends. The CDR3 has 15 residues. Germline V gives CDR1 SGHTA, CDR2 FQGTGA. The CDR3 DNA follows: TGTGCCAGCAGCTTCCTCGGGACTGGGGCCAACGTCCTGACTTTC. It codes for CASSFLGTGANVLTF. Drawing the rest from reference TRBV7-3 and TRBJ2-6, the complete variable domain is GAGVSQTPSNKVTEKGKYVELRCDPISGHTALYWYRQSLGQGPEFLIYFQGTGAADDSGLPNDRFFAVRPEGSVSTLKIQRTERGDSAVYLCASSFLGTGANVLTFGAGSRLTVL.

This clonotype came up many times. The V and J genes are TRBV7-8 and TRBJ1-4; D ambiguous. Per the germline V gene, CDR1 is SGHVS and CDR2 is FQNEAQ. CDR3 length: 14 amino acids. V lost 5 bases, J lost 8 bases, and 15 bases lay in between. CDR3 DNA: TGTGCCAGCAGCCCGCGGAGGGTGGAAGAAAAACTGTTTTTT. Protein: CASSPRRVEEKLFF.

There are many counts of this clonotype. This rearrangement joins TRBV6-8 to TRBJ2-2; 7 bases match TRBD1. The length of the CDR3 is 15 residues. V lost 2 bases, J lost 1 base, and 1 base stayed unmatched. Germline V gene data show CDR1 as MNHGY and CDR2 as SAAAGT. Here the CDR3 DNA reads TGTGCCAGCAGTTACAGGGGGCGGAACACCGGGGAGCTGTTTTTT. It encodes CASSYRGRNTGELFF.

Ten or more counts support this clonotype. This sequence joins TRBV19 and TRBJ2-1; TRBD1 might be the D (6 bases). V was trimmed by 7 bases and J by 8 bases, leaving 18 bases between them. The V gene's germline CDR1 is LNHDA and CDR2 SQIVND (reference sequence). There are 14 residues in the CDR3. In DNA form, the CDR3 reads TGTGCCAGTACACTCGGACAGTTTGCGGATGAGCAGTTCTTC. It specifies CASTLGQFADEQFF.

The table lists this clonotype with many counts. The chain joins TRBV7-8 to TRBJ2-7; TRBD1 aligns across 7 bases. CDR1 is SGHVS and CDR2 is FQNEAQ in the germline V gene. The length of the CDR3 is 15 residues. V trimming: 2 bases; J trimming: 3 bases; junction bases outside the gene matches: 7. The DNA for the CDR3 is TGTGCCAGCAGCTTAAGTTCGGGACAGTACTACGAGCAGTACTTC. Translating gives CASSLSSGQYYEQYF.

This clonotype was picked up many times. J is TRBJ1-1 and V is TRBV4-2; 7 bases match TRBD1. The CDR3 runs to 19 residues. V was pared by 3 bases and J by 3 bases, with 19 bases of the junction left unmatched. CDR1 is LGHNA and CDR2 is YNFKEQ in the germline V gene. This chain's CDR3 is CASSHNLGTVLFLDTEAFF. The CDR3 bases are TGTGCCAGCAGCCATAATTTAGGGACAGTCCTCTTTTTAGACACTGAAGCTTTCTTT.

This clonotype was seen many times. The chain is built from TRBV20-1 and TRBJ1-2, with 8 bases that match TRBD1. J lost 5 bases, V lost 1 base, and 3 bases had no gene match. From germline, CDR1 is DFQATT and CDR2 SNEGSKA (reference sequence). This CDR3 is 13 amino acids long. The CDR3 is CSARGRGPYGYTF. The CDR3 coding sequence is TGCAGTGCTAGAGGCAGGGGGCCATATGGCTACACCTTC.

In its sample, this clonotype was seen many times. The chain carries TRBV7-2 and TRBJ2-6; TRBD1 agrees at 10 bases. This CDR3 region has 18 residues. Germline V lookup: CDR1 SGHTA, CDR2 FQGNSA. After removal of 2 bases from V and 1 base from J, the junction contained 5 bases not matched to a gene. DNA of the CDR3: TGTGCCAGCAGCTTAAAAGGACAGGGGGTTTCTGGGGCCAACGTCCTGACTTTC. It is translated as CASSLKGQGVSGANVLTF.

The chain employs TRBV20-1 and TRBJ2-2; no reliable D call. CDR3 length equals 14 residues. The V end lost 0 bases, the J end lost 2 bases, and 7 bases lay between the germline ends. Germline lookup yields CDR1 DFQATT and CDR2 SNEGSKA (reference sequence). The CDR3 nucleotides are TGCAGTGCTAGAGAATGGGCCAACACCGGGGAGCTGTTTTTT. Translating it yields CSAREWANTGELFF.